One T cell receptor beta chain is described in this entry. This sample is drawn from a study of T cell responses to AZD1222 COVID-19 vaccine. Sequencing used immunoSEQ multiplex PCR; TCRdb keeps in-frame clones, though not all of them. The sample records 100,000 to 150,000 clones, around 86% being singletons. Germline V lookup: CDR1 MGHDK, CDR2 SYGVNS. Trimming took off 1 base at V and 1 base at J, with 13 bases between the two ends. There are 16 residues in the CDR3. The sample was peripheral blood, taken on day 0 of AZD1222 vaccination. This clonotype was sampled from an adult in good health. The chain is built from TRBV25-1 and TRBJ2-5; TRBD2 might be the D (6 bases). CDR3 in amino acids: CASSELGGNSQETQYF. The DNA for the CDR3 is TGTGCCAGCAGTGAATTAGGAGGGAACAGCCAAGAGACCCAGTACTTC.